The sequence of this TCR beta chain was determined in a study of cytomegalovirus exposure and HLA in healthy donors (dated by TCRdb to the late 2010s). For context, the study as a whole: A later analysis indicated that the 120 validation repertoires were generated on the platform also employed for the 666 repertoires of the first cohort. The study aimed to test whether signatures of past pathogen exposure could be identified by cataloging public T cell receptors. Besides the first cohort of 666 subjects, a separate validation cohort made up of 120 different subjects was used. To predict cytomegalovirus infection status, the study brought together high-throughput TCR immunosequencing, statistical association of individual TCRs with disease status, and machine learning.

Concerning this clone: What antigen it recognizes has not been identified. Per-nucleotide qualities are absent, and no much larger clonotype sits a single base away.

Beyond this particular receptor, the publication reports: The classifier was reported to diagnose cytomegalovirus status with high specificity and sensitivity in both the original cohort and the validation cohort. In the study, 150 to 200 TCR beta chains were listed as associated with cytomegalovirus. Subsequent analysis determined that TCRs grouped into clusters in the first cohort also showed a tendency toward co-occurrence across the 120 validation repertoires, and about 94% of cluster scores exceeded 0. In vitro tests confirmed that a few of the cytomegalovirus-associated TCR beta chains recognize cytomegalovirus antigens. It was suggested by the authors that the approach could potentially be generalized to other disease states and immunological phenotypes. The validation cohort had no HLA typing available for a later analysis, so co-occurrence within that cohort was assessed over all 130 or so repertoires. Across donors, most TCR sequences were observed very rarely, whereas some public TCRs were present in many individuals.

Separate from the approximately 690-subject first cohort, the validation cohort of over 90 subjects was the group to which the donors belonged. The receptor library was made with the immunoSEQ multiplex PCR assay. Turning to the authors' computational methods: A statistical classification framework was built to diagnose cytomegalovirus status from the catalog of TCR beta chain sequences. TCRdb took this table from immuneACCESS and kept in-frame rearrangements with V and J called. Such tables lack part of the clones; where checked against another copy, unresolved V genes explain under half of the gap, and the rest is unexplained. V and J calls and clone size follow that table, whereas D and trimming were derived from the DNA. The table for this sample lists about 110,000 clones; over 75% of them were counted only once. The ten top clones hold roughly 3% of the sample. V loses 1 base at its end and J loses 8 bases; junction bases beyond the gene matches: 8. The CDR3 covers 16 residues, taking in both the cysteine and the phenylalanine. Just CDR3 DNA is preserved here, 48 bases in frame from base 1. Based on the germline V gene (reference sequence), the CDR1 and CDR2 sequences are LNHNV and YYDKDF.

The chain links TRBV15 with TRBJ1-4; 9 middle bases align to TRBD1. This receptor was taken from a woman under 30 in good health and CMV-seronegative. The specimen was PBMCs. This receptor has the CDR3 CATSRVPGTGQEKLFF. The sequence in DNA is TGTGCCACCAGCAGAGTTCCCGGGACAGGGCAAGAAAAACTGTTTTTT.